The 13 T cell receptor beta chains reported below all come from one sample, sequenced in a study of beta chain features in type 1 diabetes. Study findings and constraints: Significant though moderate, a shortening of TCRB CDR3s appeared in all four CD4+ subsets of Type 1 diabetes patients.

These receptors are not linked to any known antigen. What was sequenced were expressed TCRB transcripts, since all of the isolated RNA had been reverse transcribed. TCRdb's copy holds only in-frame clones and misses some; the assay was immunoSEQ multiplex PCR. The data contain 150,000 to 200,000 clones, around 8.3% of them singletons. Sequencing was carried out using central memory CD4+ T cells from blood. These receptors were collected from a woman aged 18-29 years with type 1 diabetes.

This clone was seen more than once but under ten times. V usage is TRBV7-2 and J usage is TRBJ2-4, with 12 positions matching TRBD2. The J segment lost 3 bases and the V segment lost 5 bases, leaving 8 bases of the junction unmatched. This CDR3 has 17 amino acids. The germline gives CDR1 SGHTA, CDR2 FQGNSA. The DNA of the CDR3 is TGTGCCAGCAGCGCCCGACTAGCGGGAGTGGGCAAAAACATTCAGTACTTC. Translation gives CASSARLAGVGKNIQYF.

The V and J genes are TRBV30 and TRBJ2-3; maybe TRBD2 (7 bases). Deletions cut 1 base from V and 10 bases from J, with 12 bases between. Germline CDR1 GTSNPN, CDR2 SVGIG (reference sequence). CDR3 length: 12 amino acids. The CDR3 DNA reads TGTGCCTGGAGTGGGCGGGGGCCCCCGCAGTATTTT. It encodes CAWSGRGPPQYF.

In this sample, this clone turned up a few times. CDR3 nucleotide sequence: TGTGCCAGCAGCCTTCCCTCTAGATCTGAGCAGTTCTTC. This sequence encodes CASSLPSRSEQFF. The rearrangement joins TRBV14 to TRBJ2-1; no firm D call. The germline gives CDR1 SGHDN, CDR2 FVKESK. The CDR3 contains 13 residues. Trimming stripped 4 bases from V and 9 bases from J, with 13 bases between.

The J gene is TRBJ2-5, the V gene TRBV7-2; 8 bases align to TRBD2. V shed 3 bases, J shed 0 bases, and the junction held 6 bases outside the gene matches. In germline, CDR1 is SGHTA, CDR2 FQGNSA. There are 16 residues in the CDR3. The CDR3 DNA reads TGTGCCAGCAGCTTGGGGACGGGGGGGTACCAAGAGACCCAGTACTTC. Its translation: CASSLGTGGYQETQYF.

This clone came up a few times. The rearrangement links TRBV5-4 to TRBJ2-7; D possibly corresponds to TRBD1 (5 bases). CDR1 and CDR2 from the germline V gene are SGHNT and YYREEE (reference sequence). CDR3 length: 13 residues. The V gene lost 0 bases and the J gene lost 6 bases, with 10 bases spanning the gap. The chain's CDR3 is CASSLAGFREQYF. The CDR3, as DNA: TGTGCCAGCAGCTTGGCAGGGTTCCGCGAGCAGTACTTC.

This clone was seen a few times. The V and J genes are TRBV19 and TRBJ1-5; D gene unclear. The CDR3 is made up of 13 amino acids. V lost 5 bases and J lost 5, with 10 bases in between. Germline assignment: CDR1 LNHDA and CDR2 SQIVND (reference sequence). The CDR3 reads CASSPTRDQPQHF. The DNA for the CDR3 is TGTGCCAGTAGTCCAACGAGGGATCAGCCCCAGCATTTT.

This clone was recorded a few times. CDR3 residues: CASSLGTSGANTGELFF. Written as DNA, the CDR3 is TGCGCCAGCAGCTTGGGGACTAGCGGAGCGAACACCGGGGAGCTGTTTTTT. This chain links TRBV5-1 with TRBJ2-2; 10 nucleotides match TRBD2. Germline V gene sequence: CDR1 SGHRS, CDR2 YFSETQ. Trimming cost V 0 bases and J 0 bases; bases outside gene matches: 2. CDR3 length: 17 residues.

The genes are TRBV11-1 and TRBJ2-5, with 7 bases lining up with TRBD1. The junction had 4 bases not matched to a gene; V was cut back by 4 bases and J by 2 bases. The CDR3 is 14 residues long. Germline CDR1 is SGHAT and CDR2 is FQDESV (reference sequence). The CDR3 DNA sequence: TGTGCCAGCAGCTCGGGACAGTTTCAAGAGACCCAGTACTTC. Protein sequence: CASSSGQFQETQYF.

In DNA, the CDR3 is TGTGCCAGCAGCCCCGTAGCGGGGCGCAACCGATACGAGCAGTACTTC. Protein: CASSPVAGRNRYEQYF. The chain has TRBV11-2 and TRBJ2-7; 8 bases are a match to TRBD2. The V and J ends lost 5 bases and 4 bases, in that order; junction bases with no gene match: 13. This CDR3 is 16 amino acids long. Germline V gene sequence: CDR1 SGHAT, CDR2 FQNNGV.

The chain uses TRBV14 and TRBJ2-7, with a tentative D call TRBD1 (6 bases). From germline, CDR1 is SGHDN and CDR2 FVKESK. V was pared by 1 base and J by 3 bases, with 16 bases between. The CDR3 totals 16 residues. DNA of the CDR3: TGTGCCAGCAGCCAAGGGCCCACAGGGCAGGGCTACGAGCAGTACTTC. Encoded protein: CASSQGPTGQGYEQYF.

The V gene is TRBV7-2, the J gene TRBJ2-3; 8 positions match TRBD1. Germline V gene sequence: CDR1 SGHTA, CDR2 FQGNSA. The V gene end was trimmed by 3 bases and the J gene end by 0 bases; junction bases not matched to a gene: 11. This CDR3 contains 18 residues. The CDR3 DNA follows: TGTGCCAGCAGCTTCCTCAGGGGGCGGGGAACTAGCACAGATACGCAGTATTTT. Translated: CASSFLRGRGTSTDTQYF.

This clone has a handful of counts. V usage is TRBV7-2 and J usage is TRBJ2-3; 10 bases align to TRBD1. From germline, CDR1 is SGHTA and CDR2 FQGNSA. The CDR3 loop spans 15 amino acids. The trim removed 5 bases at V and 0 bases at J, leaving 2 bases unmatched. In DNA, the CDR3 is TGTGCCAGCAGCCGACAGGGGGCCAGCACAGATACGCAGTATTTT. Its translation is CASSRQGASTDTQYF.

The chain is built from TRBV4-3 and TRBJ2-7; 7 bases map to TRBD1. The CDR3 is 16 amino acids. CDR1 and CDR2 (germline): LGHNA, YSLEER. The V gene end was trimmed by 4 bases and the J gene end by 0 bases; junction bases not matched to a gene: 9. CDR3 nucleotide sequence: TGCGCCAGCAGCCGCAGCCGGGACAGAGTCTCCTACGAGCAGTACTTC. This codes for CASSRSRDRVSYEQYF.